These T cell receptor beta chains were read from a single sample in a study of cytomegalovirus exposure and HLA in healthy donors. Sequencing used immunoSEQ multiplex PCR; TCRdb keeps in-frame clones, though not all of them. Here the sample spans approximately 170,000 clones, around three quarters being singletons. The material sequenced was PBMCs. These receptor sequences come from a woman between 45 and 65 years old in good health and CMV-seronegative. CDR3s include the opening cysteine and the closing phenylalanine or tryptophan. Each record gives: V gene, J gene, clone size, CDR3 length, D gene, CDR3 protein, CDR3 DNA. A D gene is named only where the DNA matches it firmly. Clone size is stated in some rows and not others, as once, few, many or a class when expanded.

V: TRBV19; J: TRBJ1-5; size: NA; length: 15; D: TRBD1; CDR3: CASSNRQGYYQPQHF; DNA: TGTGCCAGTAGTAACAGACAGGGGTACTATCAGCCCCAGCATTTT
V: TRBV5-4; J: TRBJ2-3; size: NA; length: 16; D: NA; CDR3: CASSPPVGQPTDTQYF; DNA: TGTGCCAGCAGCCCCCCAGTCGGACAACCCACAGATACGCAGTATTTT
V: TRBV7-3; J: TRBJ2-7; size: NA; length: 14; D: TRBD1; CDR3: CASSFGQGPYEQYF; DNA: TGTGCCAGCAGCTTCGGACAGGGGCCGTACGAGCAGTACTTC
V: TRBV28; J: TRBJ2-1; size: NA; length: 16; D: TRBD1; CDR3: CASSLWGQGARNEQFF; DNA: TGTGCCAGCAGTTTATGGGGACAGGGGGCGCGCAATGAGCAGTTCTTC
V: TRBV5-8; J: TRBJ2-4; size: NA; length: 18; D: TRBD1; CDR3: CASSPRPTGTGPKNIQYF; DNA: TGTGCCAGCAGCCCGCGCCCCACCGGGACAGGTCCCAAAAACATTCAGTACTTC
V: TRBV7-8; J: TRBJ2-5; size: NA; length: 15; D: TRBD2; CDR3: CASSGSGGVQETQYF; DNA: TGTGCCAGCAGCGGTAGCGGGGGCGTACAAGAGACCCAGTACTTC
V: TRBV4-1; J: TRBJ2-3; size: NA; length: 15; D: TRBD1; CDR3: CASSLVDRVTDTQYF; DNA: TGCGCCAGCAGCCTCGTGGACAGGGTGACAGATACGCAGTATTTT
V: TRBV28; J: TRBJ2-1; size: few; length: 15; D: TRBD2; CDR3: CASSLVLAGGSEQFF; DNA: TGTGCCAGCAGTTTGGTCCTAGCGGGAGGGAGTGAGCAGTTCTTC
V: TRBV6-6; J: TRBJ2-7; size: NA; length: 15; D: TRBD2; CDR3: CASSPASGGSYEQYF; DNA: TGTGCCAGCAGTCCAGCTAGCGGGGGGTCCTACGAGCAGTACTTC
V: TRBV9; J: TRBJ2-2; size: NA; length: 17; D: TRBD2; CDR3: CASSVEREGRGSGELFF; DNA: TGTGCCAGCAGCGTAGAGCGGGAGGGCCGAGGTAGCGGGGAGCTGTTTTTT
V: TRBV11-3; J: TRBJ2-5; size: once; length: 17; D: TRBD2; CDR3: CASSPRTGTSGNQPQYF; DNA: TGTGCCAGCAGCCCAAGAACCGGGACTAGCGGCAATCAGCCCCAGTACTTC
V: TRBV18; J: TRBJ1-2; size: NA; length: 13; D: NA; CDR3: CASSPGPNYGYTF; DNA: TGTGCCAGCTCACCAGGCCCAAACTATGGCTACACCTTC
V: TRBV10-1; J: TRBJ1-4; size: once; length: 12; D: TRBD1; CDR3: CANQDRDEKLFF; DNA: TGCGCCAACCAGGACAGGGATGAAAAACTGTTTTTT
V: TRBV2; J: TRBJ1-5; size: NA; length: 16; D: NA; CDR3: CASRGAGTGDNQPQHF; DNA: TGTGCCAGCAGGGGGGCCGGGACCGGGGACAATCAGCCCCAGCATTTT
V: TRBV10-2; J: TRBJ1-2; size: NA; length: 14; D: NA; CDR3: CASSESPQYYGYTF; DNA: TGCGCCAGCAGTGAGTCCCCGCAGTACTATGGCTACACCTTC
V: TRBV28; J: TRBJ2-1; size: NA; length: 15; D: TRBD2; CDR3: CASSPRTSGSGQQFF; DNA: TGTGCCAGCAGCCCGAGGACTAGCGGGAGCGGGCAGCAGTTCTTC
V: TRBV9; J: TRBJ2-3; size: NA; length: 14; D: TRBD2; CDR3: CASSAGTRGDTQYF; DNA: TGTGCCAGCAGCGCCGGGACTAGGGGAGATACGCAGTATTTT
V: TRBV28; J: TRBJ1-4; size: NA; length: 15; D: TRBD1; CDR3: CASSPVGTGNEKLFF; DNA: TGTGCCAGCAGTCCGGTGGGGACAGGGAATGAAAAACTGTTTTTT
V: TRBV27; J: TRBJ2-1; size: NA; length: 17; D: TRBD1; CDR3: CASSPILIGGQGDEQFF; DNA: TGTGCCAGCAGTCCGATCTTGATAGGTGGACAGGGGGATGAGCAGTTCTTC
V: TRBV6-6; J: TRBJ1-4; size: few; length: 15; D: TRBD1; CDR3: CASRKQGALNEKLFF; DNA: TGTGCCAGCAGAAAACAGGGGGCGCTTAATGAAAAACTGTTTTTT
V: TRBV6-5; J: TRBJ2-7; size: NA; length: 15; D: NA; CDR3: CASRNRRGNSYEQYF; DNA: TGTGCCAGCAGAAACCGTCGCGGTAACTCCTACGAGCAGTACTTC
V: TRBV15; J: TRBJ1-6; size: NA; length: 17; D: NA; CDR3: CATSSARLAGGNSPLHF; DNA: TGTGCCACCAGCAGCGCTAGACTCGCCGGAGGGAATTCACCCCTCCACTTT
V: TRBV5-1; J: TRBJ2-4; size: NA; length: 16; D: NA; CDR3: CASTENLGLAKNIQYF; DNA: TGCGCCAGCACCGAGAACTTGGGGCTAGCCAAAAACATTCAGTACTTC
V: TRBV11-2; J: TRBJ1-2; size: NA; length: 14; D: NA; CDR3: CASSRGGQGYGYTF; DNA: TGTGCCAGCAGCCGCGGGGGGCAGGGGTATGGCTACACCTTC
V: TRBV6-5; J: TRBJ2-7; size: NA; length: 15; D: TRBD2; CDR3: CASSRPPGLANEQYF; DNA: TGTGCCAGCAGCCGTCCCCCGGGACTAGCGAACGAGCAGTACTTC
V: TRBV28; J: TRBJ1-2; size: few; length: 18; D: TRBD1; CDR3: CASSTPGQGVRGDYGYTF; DNA: TGTGCCAGCAGTACGCCGGGACAGGGGGTACGGGGGGACTATGGCTACACCTTC
V: TRBV28; J: TRBJ1-1; size: NA; length: 13; D: TRBD1; CDR3: CASSPPDRAEAFF; DNA: TGTGCCAGCAGCCCCCCGGACAGGGCAGAAGCTTTCTTT
V: TRBV27; J: TRBJ1-5; size: NA; length: 15; D: NA; CDR3: CASSFGGTFNQPQHF; DNA: TGTGCCAGCAGTTTCGGAGGGACCTTCAATCAGCCCCAGCATTTT
V: TRBV7-9; J: TRBJ1-2; size: NA; length: 12; D: TRBD1; CDR3: CSSSRTGSGYTF; DNA: TGTTCCAGCAGCAGGACAGGGTCTGGCTACACCTTC
V: TRBV7-8; J: TRBJ2-1; size: NA; length: 15; D: TRBD1; CDR3: CASSLATGGDSNRFF; DNA: TGTGCCAGCAGCTTAGCTACAGGGGGCGATTCAAATCGGTTCTTC